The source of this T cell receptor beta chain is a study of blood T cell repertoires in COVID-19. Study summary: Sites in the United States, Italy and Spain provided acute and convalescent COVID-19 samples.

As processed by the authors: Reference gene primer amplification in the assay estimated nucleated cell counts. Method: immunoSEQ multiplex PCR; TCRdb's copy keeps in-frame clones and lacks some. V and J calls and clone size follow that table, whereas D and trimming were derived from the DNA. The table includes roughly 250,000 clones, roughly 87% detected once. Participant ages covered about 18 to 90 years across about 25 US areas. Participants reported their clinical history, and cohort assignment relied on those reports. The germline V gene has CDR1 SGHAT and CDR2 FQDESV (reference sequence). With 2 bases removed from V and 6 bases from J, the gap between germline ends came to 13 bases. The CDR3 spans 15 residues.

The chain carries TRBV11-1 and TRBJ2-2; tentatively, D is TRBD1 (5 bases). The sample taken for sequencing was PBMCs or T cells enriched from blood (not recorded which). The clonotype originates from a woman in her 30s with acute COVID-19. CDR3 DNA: TGTGCCAGCAGCTTACAGGGTCCGTTGGCCGGGGAGCTGTTTTTT. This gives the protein CASSLQGPLAGELFF.